Below are 21 T cell receptor beta chains sequenced from a single sample in a study of T cells in Graves' hyperthyroidism and ophthalmopathy. Template material for amplifying TCR beta CDR3 regions consisted of RNA transcripts. First-round RT-PCR targeting the TCR CDR3 was performed with the HTBI primer set. In TCRdb, the multiplex PCR reads were re-called with MiXCR into one record per CDR3 protein. The table shows 540,000 or so distinct CDR3 sequences, with around 45% occurring only once. Sequencing used peripheral blood or thyroid tissue (not recorded which). These receptors were collected from an adult woman with Graves' disease, either hyperthyroidism or ophthalmopathy (not recorded which).

The gene calls are TRBV2 and TRBJ1-4; D is perhaps TRBD1 (5 bases). Looked up from germline, CDR1 is SNHLY and CDR2 is FYNNEI. Trimming left V 7 bases short and J 8 bases short, with 23 bases between. There are 16 residues in the CDR3. CDR3 sequence reads: CASTQDRPSGREKLFF. The CDR3 DNA is TGTGCCAGCACACAGGACCGACCTTCTGGGAGGGAAAAACTGTTTTTT.

The chain carries TRBV11-2 and TRBJ2-5, with TRBD2 matching over 11 bases. Trimming took 6 bases from V and 3 from J; bases not matched to a gene: 15. Germline V gene data show CDR1 as SGHAT and CDR2 as FQNNGV. The CDR3 length is 18 residues. For the CDR3, the DNA is TGTGCCAGCAGGAACAACGCGGGACTAGCGGAGGGGGAAGAGACCCAGTACTTC. Its translation is CASRNNAGLAEGEETQYF.

On this clonotype itself: Relative to the germline gene, one junction end is altered; a read error may explain this. The gene calls are TRBV12-3 or TRBV12-4 and TRBJ1-1, with 9 bases fitting TRBD1. The CDR3 is 18 amino acids. CDR3 sequence (DNA): TGTGCCAGCAGTTTAGCCCGAAGGAAGGACAGGGGTGGGACTGAAGCTTCCTTT. It specifies CASSLARRKDRGGTEASF.

This clonotype was seen repeatedly, ten times or more. The genes are TRBV20-1 and TRBJ2-7; the D is unclear. V lost 2 bases and J lost 6, with 17 bases in between. The CDR3 is 14 residues long. Germline V gene lookup returns CDR1 DFQATT and CDR2 SNEGSKA (reference sequence). CDR3 sequence (DNA): TGCAGTGCTAGACCCTCCCTAACCCGGAGCGAGCAGTACTTC. Its protein product is CSARPSLTRSEQYF.

The CDR3, as DNA: TGTGCCATCAGTGAGTCCGTTACAGGGTTGAATGAGCAGTATTTT. This gives the protein CAISESVTGLNEQYF. V usage is TRBV10-3 and J usage is TRBJ2-3, with D tentatively TRBD1 (6 bases). The CDR3 runs 15 residues. The germline V gene encodes CDR1 ENHRY and CDR2 SYGVKD. Trimming took 0 bases from V and 11 from J, leaving 18 bases between them.

The V call is TRBV12-3 or TRBV12-4, the J call TRBJ1-3; no firm D call. Trimming left V 3 bases short and J 1 base short, with 13 bases between. The CDR3 is 16 amino acids. CDR3 nucleotide sequence: TGTGCCAGCAGTTTTACCCTCCAGCGTTCTGGAAACACCATATATTTT. This encodes CASSFTLQRSGNTIYF.

In DNA form, the CDR3 reads TGTGCCACCAGCAACAGGTATTCACCCCTCCACTTT. This encodes CATSNRYSPLHF. This chain uses TRBV15 with TRBJ1-6; a possible D gene is TRBD1 (5 bases). Germline CDR1 reads LNHNV; CDR2 reads YYDKDF (reference sequence). Trimming removed 4 bases at V and 8 bases at J, with 6 bases between. The CDR3 runs 12 residues.

This clonotype occurred many times. This chain links TRBV19 with TRBJ2-2; 9 bases fit TRBD1. Trimming removed 9 bases from V and 3 bases from J; junction bases left unmatched: 8. The germline gives CDR1 LNHDA, CDR2 SQIVND (reference sequence). The CDR3 is made up of 15 amino acids. CDR3 DNA sequence: TGTGCCAGCTCCCAGGGACAGGGATACACCGGGGAGCTGTTTTTT. Translated: CASSQGQGYTGELFF.

This clonotype was picked up many times. The V call is TRBV7-3, the J call TRBJ2-5, with TRBD2 as a possible D gene (6 bases). The CDR3 loop spans 13 amino acids. Trimming took off 5 bases at V and 5 bases at J, with 12 bases between the two ends. The germline V gene has CDR1 SGHTA and CDR2 FQGTGA. The CDR3 protein is CASSPSVSETQYF. The CDR3 region has the DNA TGTGCCAGCAGCCCTAGCGTTTCGGAGACCCAGTACTTC.

The genes are TRBV20-1 and TRBJ1-5; D may be TRBD1 (6 bases). The CDR3 has 15 residues. Germline V gives CDR1 DFQATT, CDR2 SNEGSKA (reference sequence). Trimming cost V 6 bases and J 2 bases, with 17 bases left between them. The CDR3 DNA is TGCAGTGCGACCGTTACAGGGCCCGGCAATCAGCCCCAGCATTTT. Its protein product is CSATVTGPGNQPQHF.

As for this clonotype: Compared with germline, one end of the junction differs, possibly owing to a read error. The chain employs TRBV5-1 and TRBJ2-7; tentatively, D is TRBD1 (6 bases). Germline V CDR1 and CDR2: SGHRS, YFSETQ. The CDR3 is 14 amino acids. CDR3 amino acids: CTSSLDSRSYEQYF. The CDR3 DNA is TGCACCAGCAGCTTGGACAGTCGATCCTACGAGCAGTACTTC.

This clonotype was counted only a few times. The V and J genes are TRBV27 and TRBJ1-1; TRBD1 might be the D (5 bases). The V end lost 2 bases, the J end lost 4 bases, and 20 bases lay between the germline ends. The CDR3 is 17 residues long. Germline assignment: CDR1 MNHEY and CDR2 SMNVEV (reference sequence). The CDR3 is CASSLRPRFVQGTEAFF. CDR3 DNA sequence: TGTGCCAGCAGTTTACGACCTCGTTTTGTCCAGGGCACTGAAGCTTTCTTT.

This clonotype occurred many times. The chain links TRBV5-6 to TRBJ2-7; 12 nucleotides align to TRBD2. In germline, CDR1 is SGHDT, CDR2 YYEEEE. CDR3 length: 15 residues. Trimming at V came to 6 bases and at J to 2 bases, leaving 6 bases not matched to a gene. In nucleotides, the CDR3 is TGTGCCAGCAACAGACTAGCGGGAGCCACCTACGAGCAGTACTTC. It translates to CASNRLAGATYEQYF.

This chain uses TRBV29-1 with TRBJ2-6; 7 nucleotides match TRBD2. This CDR3 spans 14 amino acids. Germline loops: CDR1 SQVTM, CDR2 ANQGSEA. Trimming removed 5 bases from V and 8 bases from J; junction bases left unmatched: 9. The CDR3 loop is CSVMSGGGTNVLTF. CDR3 coding DNA: TGCAGCGTTATGTCTGGGGGGGGGACCAACGTCCTGACTTTC.

V usage is TRBV10-3 and J usage is TRBJ2-2; D unresolved. The CDR3 totals 14 residues. Trimming shortened V by 3 bases and J by 3 bases, and 8 bases separated the two germline ends. CDR1 is ENHRY, CDR2 SYGVKD, per germline. CDR3 sequence reads: CAISDSGHTGELFF. In DNA, the CDR3 is TGTGCCATCAGTGACTCGGGTCACACCGGGGAGCTGTTTTTT.

The chain combines TRBV19 with TRBJ1-1; TRBD1 agrees at 8 bases. From germline, CDR1 is LNHDA and CDR2 SQIVND (reference sequence). Losses at the gene ends were 9 bases for V and 2 bases for J; bases not matched to a gene: 11. The CDR3 spans 15 residues. The CDR3 coding sequence is TGTGCCAGCCATAACGACAGGGGAATAAACACTGAAGCTTTCTTT. Translated, it gives CASHNDRGINTEAFF.

Ten or more counts support this clonotype. The chain is built from TRBV2 and TRBJ1-4; 12 bases agree with TRBD1. The CDR3 consists of 16 residues. Germline assignment: CDR1 SNHLY and CDR2 FYNNEI. The junction had 12 bases not matched to a gene; V was cut back by 5 bases and J by 11 bases. The DNA of the CDR3 is TGTGCCAGCAGTTCCGGGACAGGGGGCTTCAGTGAGAAACTGTTTTTT. This translates into CASSSGTGGFSEKLFF.

J is TRBJ1-4 and V is TRBV5-1; D is undetermined. Germline V gives CDR1 SGHRS, CDR2 YFSETQ. V shed 2 bases and J shed 7 bases, with 18 bases lying between them. This CDR3 region has 16 residues. DNA for the CDR3: TGCGCCAGCAGCTTAATGCGGCTAGGAGACACTGAAAAACTGTTTTTT. Its protein is CASSLMRLGDTEKLFF.

The chain joins TRBV7-2 to TRBJ1-2; D uncertain. V gave up 7 bases and J gave up 5 bases, with 17 bases separating them. CDR3 length: 14 residues. Germline V CDR1 and CDR2: SGHTA, FQGNSA. CDR3 nucleotide sequence: TGTGCCAGCATCGGAGAACACGGAACTTATGGCTACACCTTC. Encoded protein: CASIGEHGTYGYTF.

The rearrangement joins TRBV19 to TRBJ1-1; 10 bases are shared with TRBD1. The CDR3 loop spans 15 amino acids. CDR1 is LNHDA, CDR2 SQIVND, per germline (reference sequence). Trimming at V came to 4 bases and at J to 4 bases, leaving 6 bases not matched to a gene. For the CDR3, the DNA is TGTGCCAGTAGTACTCGACAGGGGGCGGTCACTGAAGCTTTCTTT. Its protein is CASSTRQGAVTEAFF.

This clonotype was seen a few times. The chain joins TRBV30 to TRBJ2-5, with D maybe TRBD2 (6 bases). V was trimmed by 3 bases and J by 0 bases, leaving 8 bases between them. The CDR3 covers 13 residues. CDR1 GTSNPN and CDR2 SVGIG come from the germline V gene (reference sequence). The CDR3 DNA reads as TGTGCCTGGAGGCGGGACTACCAAGAGACCCAGTACTTC. This translates into CAWRRDYQETQYF. The whole variable domain, filled in from reference TRBV30 and TRBJ2-5, reads SQTIHQWPATLVQPVGSPLSLECTVEGTSNPNLYWYRQAAGRGLQLLFYSVGIGQISSEVPQNLSASRPQDRQFILSSKKLLLSDSGFYLCAWRRDYQETQYFGPGTRLLVL.